This note documents a single T cell receptor (beta chain) sequence. Its antigen is unidentified. Sequencing used immunoSEQ multiplex PCR; TCRdb keeps in-frame clones, though not all of them. The table shows approximately 57,000 clones, with approximately 82% occurring only once. These data are taken from a study of radiotherapy plus CTLA-4 blockade in lung cancer. Germline V gene data show CDR1 as MNHNS and CDR2 as SASEGT. The CDR3 is made up of 15 amino acids. V dropped 6 bases and J dropped 6 bases, with 17 bases sitting between them. General study points: Early blood T cell clone changes and increased post-radiation serum interferon-beta were reportedly the strongest response predictors.

This chain links TRBV6-1 with TRBJ2-2; weak D call: TRBD1 (6 bases). This TCR was recovered from a human donor with non-small cell lung cancer whose response to radiotherapy plus ipilimumab could not be evaluated. The source material was peripheral blood, sampled from a patient treated with radiotherapy plus ipilimumab. The CDR3 region is CASSRRDTQSGELFF. The CDR3 DNA follows: TGTGCCAGCAGCCGACGGGACACTCAATCCGGGGAGCTGTTTTTT.